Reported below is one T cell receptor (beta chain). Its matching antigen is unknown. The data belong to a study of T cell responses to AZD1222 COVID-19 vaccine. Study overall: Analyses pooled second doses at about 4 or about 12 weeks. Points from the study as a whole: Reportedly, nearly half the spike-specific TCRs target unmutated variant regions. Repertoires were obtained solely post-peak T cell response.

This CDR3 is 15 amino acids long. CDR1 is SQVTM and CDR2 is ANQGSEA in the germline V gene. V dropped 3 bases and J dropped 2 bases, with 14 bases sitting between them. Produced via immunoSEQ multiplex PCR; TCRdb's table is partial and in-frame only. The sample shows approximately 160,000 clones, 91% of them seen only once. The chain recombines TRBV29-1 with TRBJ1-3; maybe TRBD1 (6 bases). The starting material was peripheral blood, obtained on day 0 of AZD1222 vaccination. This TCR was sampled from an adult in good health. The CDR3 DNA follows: TGCAGCGTTGAGTTAATGGAGGGGGCTGGAAACACCATATATTTT. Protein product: CSVELMEGAGNTIYF.